This is a list of T cell receptor beta chains from one sample in a study of regulatory T cells in long-lasting Graves disease. In TCRdb, the multiplex PCR reads were re-called with MiXCR into one record per CDR3 protein. Counted here are about 440,000 distinct CDR3 sequences, about 15% occurring once; the ten biggest clones make up 16%. These data were also filed under a second study, of T cells in Graves' hyperthyroidism and ophthalmopathy.

This material consisted of peripheral blood mononuclear cells (PBMCs), taken at new diagnosis, from a patient treated with antithyroid drugs. These receptors were collected from a woman younger than 45 with Graves disease. Each CDR3 is given without its conserved first and last residue. The D gene is left open where the match is weak.

D gene | J gene | CDR3 length | V gene | CDR3 protein
TRBD1 | TRBJ1-5 | 13 | TRBV29-1 | SVIDRGLGNQPQH
TRBD1 | TRBJ1-2 | 12 | TRBV30 | AWTRTGLNYGYT
TRBD2 | TRBJ2-3 | 16 | TRBV19 | ASSDPGTSGIRTDTQY
NA | TRBJ2-7 | 13 | TRBV3-1 | ASEASSGSSYEQY
NA | TRBJ2-1 | 11 | TRBV15 | ATSPRGGDEQF
TRBD1 | TRBJ1-5 | 13 | TRBV10-3 | ATLNVDRGNQPQH
NA | TRBJ2-3 | 12 | TRBV19 | ASSSEGAGDTQY
NA | TRBJ2-1 | 11 | TRBV5-1 | ASSRGQINEQF
NA | TRBJ2-5 | 10 | TRBV11-2 | ASSLEGAERY
NA | TRBJ1-3 | 13 | TRBV7-8 | ASSTGLISGNTIY
TRBD1 | TRBJ2-3 | 10 | TRBV6-1 | ASSRGTGLIY
NA | TRBJ2-2 | 11 | TRBV4-1 | ASSPGLVGELF
NA | TRBJ2-5 | 11 | TRBV27 | ASSPWAGETQY
NA | TRBJ2-3 | 15 | TRBV5-1 | ASSFSGRGTSTDTQY
TRBD2 | TRBJ2-7 | 13 | TRBV5-1 | ASSLGGRENYEQY
NA | TRBJ1-4 | 12 | TRBV6-2/TRBV6-3 | ASSLGRPNEKLF
TRBD2 | TRBJ2-7 | 13 | TRBV6-9 | ASSFGGTSGNEQY
NA | TRBJ1-2 | 11 | TRBV27 | ASSLSGGYGYT
TRBD1 | TRBJ2-3 | 13 | TRBV11-3 | ASSRQGLRTDTQY
NA | TRBJ2-5 | 11 | TRBV7-3 | ASSLTYQETQY
NA | TRBJ2-7 | 17 | TRBV7-2 | ASSLALGETVPSSYEQY
NA | TRBJ1-2 | 12 | TRBV6-1 | ASSETPANYGYT
NA | TRBJ1-2 | 16 | TRBV4-1 | ASSQVWVGRKLQDGYT
TRBD2 | TRBJ2-7 | 14 | TRBV11-2 | ASSPVTTSASYEQY
NA | TRBJ2-1 | 11 | TRBV11-3 | ASSLAGAHEQF
TRBD1 | TRBJ1-1 | 12 | TRBV2 | ASSADRTNTEAF
NA | TRBJ1-2 | 13 | TRBV6-2/TRBV6-3 | ASSYSPAINYGYT
TRBD1 | TRBJ2-7 | 15 | TRBV7-9 | ASSPRPGTGTPYEQY
NA | TRBJ2-1 | 11 | TRBV28 | ANSLGRGGAWF
TRBD2 | TRBJ2-5 | 16 | TRBV28 | ASSLSVQREGHGETQY
NA | TRBJ2-2 | 15 | TRBV4-2 | ASSQDPGSSITGELF
NA | TRBJ2-3 | 17 | TRBV6-5 | ASSYQRAGWGPSTDTQY
NA | TRBJ2-7 | 11 | TRBV30 | AWSVGETYEQY
TRBD2 | TRBJ2-7 | 14 | TRBV6-2/TRBV6-3 | ASSALVAGTGYEQY
NA | TRBJ2-3 | 13 | TRBV2 | ASRRDDRTTDTQY
NA | TRBJ2-2 | 10 | TRBV28 | AVGENTGELF
NA | TRBJ2-7 | 13 | TRBV27 | ASSFLGAGDYEQY
NA | TRBJ1-2 | 14 | TRBV25-1 | ASSEFRGTLSYGYT
NA | TRBJ2-1 | 11 | TRBV25-1 | ASSEPPGTEQF
NA | TRBJ1-4 | 14 | TRBV28 | ASSFLAGAANEKLF
NA | TRBJ1-2 | 12 | TRBV28 | ASKLIRFNYGYT
NA | TRBJ2-7 | 12 | TRBV4-2 | ASSQDGRNYEQY
TRBD1 | TRBJ1-5 | 13 | TRBV6-2/TRBV6-3 | ASSYRGTSNQPQH
TRBD1 | TRBJ1-1 | 15 | TRBV20-1 | SAPEMGPTGRYTEAF
TRBD1 | TRBJ2-6 | 16 | TRBV27 | ASSLVGQANSGANVLT
NA | TRBJ1-2 | 11 | TRBV30 | AWIDSTNYGYT
NA | TRBJ2-3 | 10 | TRBV3-1 | ASSRRLDTQY
TRBD2 | TRBJ2-1 | 13 | TRBV7-2 | ASSALAGRYNEQF
NA | TRBJ1-3 | 13 | TRBV6-1 | ASSPRGGSGNTIY
NA | TRBJ2-2 | 9 | TRBV24-1 | ASKGAGELF
NA | TRBJ1-4 | 10 | TRBV5-1 | ASGYSREKLF
NA | TRBJ2-1 | 11 | TRBV24-1 | ATSLGGYNEQF
TRBD2 | TRBJ2-1 | 9 | TRBV29-1 | SVGGGDRKF
NA | TRBJ2-7 | 11 | TRBV5-1 | ASSATGGHEQY
TRBD2 | TRBJ2-1 | 10 | TRBV11-2 | ASSGLVNEQF
NA | TRBJ2-7 | 11 | TRBV6-1 | ASTLGLDYEQY
NA | TRBJ1-2 | 13 | TRBV28 | ASSFTLGLSYGYT
NA | TRBJ1-1 | 14 | TRBV28 | ASSRGWGGANTEAF
TRBD2 | TRBJ2-1 | 14 | TRBV15 | ATSTGTSGTGNEQF
NA | TRBJ1-4 | 17 | TRBV6-1 | ASSLPPWGEGGTNEKLF